This T cell receptor beta chain was sequenced during a study of T cell changes during pregnancy in multiple sclerosis. Assay used: immunoSEQ multiplex PCR; TCRdb lists only in-frame clones, some missing. The sample lists more than 85,000 clones, over 85% occurring once. V shed 0 bases and J shed 1 base, with 7 bases lying between them. The CDR3 sequence is 15 residues long. From germline, CDR1 is SGHVS and CDR2 FQNEAQ. This receptor was obtained from a female donor with multiple sclerosis, enrolled in a pregnancy study. Sequenced material: peripheral blood, taken in the second trimester of pregnancy. The J gene is TRBJ1-3, the V gene TRBV7-8; D is possibly TRBD1 (5 bases). This chain's CDR3 is CASSLAGESGNTIYF. CDR3 nucleotide sequence: TGTGCCAGCAGCTTAGCAGGGGAATCTGGAAACACCATATATTTT.